What follows are 9 T cell receptor beta chains derived from one specimen sequenced in a study of shared clonotypes between healthy human individuals. Here immunoSEQ multiplex PCR was the method, and the copy in TCRdb shows in-frame clones only, minus some. Found here are some 690,000 clones, around 91% of them singletons; the top ten hold less than 40%. The sample consisted of memory CD8+ T cells from PBMCs. Subset given: CD45RO+ cells pooled with CCR7-negative TemRA cells. Receptors were obtained from a man aged 18 to 30 in good health. Some clones in this sample may be carry-over from other donors' samples.

The chain couples TRBV21-1 to TRBJ2-2; the D call of TRBD2 is as the table states it, not checked on the DNA. TRBV21-1 is a listed pseudogene. The CDR3 runs to 20 residues. CDR3 amino acids: CASILLTGTSGRENTGELFF. The CDR3 DNA reads TGTGCCAGCATTCTCCTCACCGGGACTAGCGGGAGGGAGAACACCGGGGAGCTGTTTTTT.

The gene calls are TRBV4-1 and TRBJ1-1; 11 nucleotides match TRBD1. The ends lost 0 bases at V and 0 bases at J; junction bases unmatched: 9. Germline CDR1 reads MGHRA; CDR2 reads YSYEKL. The CDR3 extends over 19 amino acids. The CDR3 here is CASSQDPGTGGLLNTEAFF. The CDR3 bases are TGCGCCAGCAGCCAAGATCCCGGGACAGGGGGTCTTTTGAACACTGAAGCTTTCTTT.

This rearrangement joins TRBV30 to TRBJ2-1; no definite D call. The CDR3 is 13 residues long. V lost 4 bases and J 0 bases, leaving 7 bases between the germline ends. Germline CDR1 is GTSNPN and CDR2 is SVGIG (reference sequence). The CDR3 DNA is TGTGCCTGGACCATCGGCTCCTACAATGAGCAGTTCTTC. It encodes CAWTIGSYNEQFF. Full variable domain (remainder filled in from reference TRBV30 and TRBJ2-1): SQTIHQWPATLVQPVGSPLSLECTVEGTSNPNLYWYRQAAGRGLQLLFYSVGIGQISSEVPQNLSASRPQDRQFILSSKKLLLSDSGFYLCAWTIGSYNEQFFGPGTRLTVL.

The V and J genes are TRBV10-3 and TRBJ2-1; the D is unclear. Deletions cut 2 bases from V and 7 bases from J, with 15 bases between. Germline V gives CDR1 ENHRY, CDR2 SYGVKD. The CDR3 is 15 amino acids. CDR3 bases: TGTGCCATCAGTGAGCCGGCAGACCCCTGGAATGAGCAGTTCTTC. Translation gives CAISEPADPWNEQFF.

The V and J genes are TRBV7-9 and TRBJ2-7; the D is unclear. The CDR3 has 12 residues. Trimming took 1 base from V and 6 from J, leaving 7 bases between them. In germline, CDR1 is SEHNR, CDR2 FQNEAQ (reference sequence). CDR3 region: CASSLDMGEQYF. CDR3 nucleotides: TGTGCCAGCAGCTTAGATATGGGCGAGCAGTACTTC.

This chain uses TRBV4-1 with TRBJ2-1; D unresolved. The V gene's germline CDR1 is MGHRA and CDR2 YSYEKL. V was shortened by 4 bases and J by 7 bases, with 17 bases between the two germline ends. The CDR3 contains 15 residues. CDR3 in DNA: TGCGCCAGCAGCCTCCCCCCTGGAGAGCCGAATGAGCAGTTCTTC. Protein sequence: CASSLPPGEPNEQFF.

Worth noting for this clone: The same CDR3 also results from other DNA sequences found in this sample. This chain connects TRBV7-9 to TRBJ2-7, with D perhaps matching TRBD2 (5 bases). The CDR3 is 13 amino acids. V gave up 3 bases and J gave up 2 bases, with 8 bases separating them. The germline CDR1 and CDR2 sequences are SEHNR and FQNEAQ (reference sequence). The chain's CDR3 is CASSFRDPYEQYF. The CDR3, as DNA: TGTGCCAGCAGCTTCCGGGATCCCTACGAGCAGTACTTC.

The rearrangement links TRBV11-3 to TRBJ2-2; D not certain. Germline CDR1 SGHNT, CDR2 YENEEA. The CDR3 loop spans 16 amino acids. V shed 0 bases and J shed 1 base, with 9 bases lying between them. The CDR3, as DNA: TGTGCCAGCAGCTTAGACCATTTCGGGAACACCGGGGAGCTGTTTTTT. Protein sequence: CASSLDHFGNTGELFF.

The V gene is TRBV5-8, the J gene TRBJ1-1; D possibly corresponds to TRBD1 (5 bases). V lost 1 base and J 1 base, leaving 17 bases between the germline ends. The CDR3 runs to 17 residues. Germline CDR1 is SGHTS and CDR2 is YDEGEE. CDR3 sequence: CASSLPKRIDRNTEAFF. The CDR3, as DNA: TGTGCCAGCAGCTTGCCCAAGAGGATCGACAGGAACACTGAAGCTTTCTTT.